This is a list of T cell receptor beta chains from one sample in a study of cytomegalovirus exposure and HLA in healthy donors. The data were produced by immunoSEQ multiplex PCR, yet TCRdb's version contains in-frame clones alone and is incomplete. The repertoire holds 90,000 to 110,000 clones, with less than 85% as singletons. Specimen: PBMCs. These receptors were taken from a man aged 35-49 years in good health and CMV-seropositive. The CDR3 runs from the conserved cysteine through the conserved F or W. The order of the fields is clone size, D gene, J gene, V gene, CDR3 DNA, CDR3 protein. The D gene is left open where the match is weak. Rows give clone size only sometimes, using once, few, many, or a class for an expanded clone.

. . TRBJ1-1 TRBV11-1 TGTGCCAGCGGGGGGGAAACTCCTTTGAACACTGAAGCTTTCTTT CASGGETPLNTEAFF
. TRBD1 TRBJ1-2 TRBV10-3 TGTGCCATCAGCACCGGACAGGGGGCGAAAGGCTACACCTTC CAISTGQGAKGYTF
. . TRBJ2-3 TRBV25-1 TGTGCCAGCAGCGATCCCAAACGGTATACGCAGTATTTT CASSDPKRYTQYF
. . TRBJ1-2 TRBV30 TGTGCCTGGAGTGAAACAGACTATGGCTACACCTTC CAWSETDYGYTF
. . TRBJ1-2 TRBV30 TGTGCCTGGAGTCCGACAGGCAACTATGGCTACACCTTC CAWSPTGNYGYTF
. . TRBJ1-1 TRBV19 TGTGCCAGTAGCCTGGCCGCTGCGGACAACCAAGCTTTCTTT CASSLAAADNQAFF
. TRBD1 TRBJ1-3 TRBV5-1 TGCGCCAGCAGCCAGGGACAGGGTGGAAACACCATATATTTT CASSQGQGGNTIYF
. TRBD1 TRBJ1-1 TRBV11-2 TGTGCCAGCAGCTTAGATCGGACAGGGGGTCGCCGTCTTTCTGAAGCTTTCTTT CASSLDRTGGRRLSEAFF
. . TRBJ2-7 TRBV11-1 TGTGCCAGCACCACACATTCGACAGAAACGGGCAGCTACGAGCAGTACTTC CASTTHSTETGSYEQYF
. . TRBJ1-5 TRBV28 TGTGCCAGCAGTTTATTTTATCCGCAGTGGGGGGTGCCCCAGCATTTT CASSLFYPQWGVPQHF
. TRBD1 TRBJ2-5 TRBV2 TGTGCCAGCAGTGCTAACAGGGGAGATCAAGAGACCCAGTACTTC CASSANRGDQETQYF
. TRBD1 TRBJ2-7 TRBV6-1 TGTGCCAGCAGTCCCGACAGGGCCCTCTCCTACGAGCAGTACTTC CASSPDRALSYEQYF
. . TRBJ2-1 TRBV7-8 TGTGCCAGCAGCTTAGAGGGAAGCGGGCGGGGTAATGAGCAGTTCTTC CASSLEGSGRGNEQFF
. . TRBJ1-1 TRBV14 TGTGCCAGCAGCTTTGGCGGGTCGTCCTACTCTGAAGCTTTCTTT CASSFGGSSYSEAFF
. . TRBJ2-7 TRBV2 TGTGCCAGAAGTGGGACACAGGGTTCCTACGAGCAGTACTTC CARSGTQGSYEQYF
. TRBD1 TRBJ2-2 TRBV18 TGTGCCAGCTCACCGGGACAGGGGGCGCCCACCGGGGAGCTGTTTTTT CASSPGQGAPTGELFF
once . TRBJ2-3 TRBV7-9 TGTGCCAGCCCGACTGGCCTAGCCGAAGATACGCAGTATTTT CASPTGLAEDTQYF
. . TRBJ1-3 TRBV14 TGTGCCAGCAGCCAAAGACAGGCTCTTGGTCTGGGAAACACCATATATTTT CASSQRQALGLGNTIYF
. TRBD2 TRBJ2-1 TRBV7-2 TGTGCCAGCAGCCCTGGACTAGCTGCCAATGAGCAGTTCTTC CASSPGLAANEQFF
. TRBD2 TRBJ2-2 TRBV29-1 TGCAGCGTGGGACTAGCCACCACCGGGGAGCTGTTTTTT CSVGLATTGELFF
. . TRBJ2-5 TRBV5-1 TGCGCCAGCAGCCCTGACGGCCGAGGGAAGACCCAGTACTTC CASSPDGRGKTQYF
. . TRBJ1-1 TRBV11-1 TGTGCCAGCATCGGCAGCTTATGGGAGGCGAACACTGAAGCTTTCTTT CASIGSLWEANTEAFF
. . TRBJ2-3 TRBV19 TGTGCCAGTAGTATACAGGGAAGCACAGATACGCAGTATTTT CASSIQGSTDTQYF
. TRBD2 TRBJ2-3 TRBV2 TGTGCCAGCAGCCTTTGGACTAGCGCGAGCACAGATACGCAGTATTTT CASSLWTSASTDTQYF
. TRBD1 TRBJ2-3 TRBV5-4 TGTGCCAGCAGCCCCAGGGGGCTCACAGATACGCAGTATTTT CASSPRGLTDTQYF
once TRBD2 TRBJ2-3 TRBV11-3 TGTGCCAGCAGCCCGGGACTAGCGGGAGGAACAGATACGCAGTATTTT CASSPGLAGGTDTQYF
. . TRBJ2-1 TRBV21-1 TGTGCCAGCAGCAGCCCCCCAGCCTACAATGAGCAGTTCTTC CASSSPPAYNEQFF